This T cell receptor (beta chain) emerged from a study of blood T cell repertoires in COVID-19. Overall study context: Samples representing acute and convalescent COVID-19 were sourced from the United States, Italy and Spain. PBMCs, B-cell-depleted T cells, or T cells provided the cDNA or gDNA that made up the material.

The CDR3 runs to 15 residues. Germline V gene data show CDR1 as MNHEY and CDR2 as SVGAGI. V dropped 5 bases and J dropped 8; count of bases not matched to a gene: 9. Clones were sequenced by immunoSEQ multiplex PCR, and TCRdb holds only the in-frame ones, with some missing. The profile covers about 150,000 clones, with approximately 90% appearing a single time and 0.95% to 1.5% taken by the ten largest. The participants were between 18 and 89 years old and came from about two dozen US areas. Allocation to cohorts depended on clinical history reported by the participants. The rearrangement joins TRBV6-5 to TRBJ1-6; TRBD1 agrees at 7 bases. The material sequenced was PBMCs or T cells enriched from blood (not recorded which). The source is a woman aged 25 to 39 with acute COVID-19. The CDR3 coding sequence is TGTGCCAGCAGTCTAACCGGGACAGCCTATTCACCCCTCCACTTT. Protein sequence: CASSLTGTAYSPLHF.